This TCR beta chain was identified during a study of radiation and T cells in renal cell carcinoma. Across the whole study: Nephrectomy followed 15 Gy stereotactic body radiation by 4 weeks.

Some clones are missing from TCRdb's copy, which holds only in-frame ones; the method was immunoSEQ multiplex PCR. This table holds tens of thousands of clones, 80% to 90% found once. Regarding the study as a whole: From baseline, blood top tumor clonotypes peaked at 2 weeks post-radiation.

On this clone itself: The antigen remains unidentified.

Indicated time point: blood 2 weeks post-SBRT. Noted treatment: 15 Gy SBRT to primary tumor, nephrectomy 4 weeks later. Blood was sampled at baseline, 2 weeks and 4 weeks after SBRT. The tumor was a clear cell renal cell carcinoma. CDR3 length: 14 residues. Germline V gene sequence: CDR1 MNHEY, CDR2 SVGAGI. V dropped 1 base and J dropped 0 bases, with 7 bases sitting between them. The source was blood, collected from a patient whose treatment included radiotherapy and nephrectomy. The TCR comes from a woman aged 45-65 years with renal cell carcinoma. This chain links TRBV6-5 with TRBJ2-7; D unclear. The CDR3 spells CASSYWLNSYEQYF. The CDR3 nucleotides read TGTGCCAGCAGTTACTGGCTGAACTCCTACGAGCAGTACTTC.